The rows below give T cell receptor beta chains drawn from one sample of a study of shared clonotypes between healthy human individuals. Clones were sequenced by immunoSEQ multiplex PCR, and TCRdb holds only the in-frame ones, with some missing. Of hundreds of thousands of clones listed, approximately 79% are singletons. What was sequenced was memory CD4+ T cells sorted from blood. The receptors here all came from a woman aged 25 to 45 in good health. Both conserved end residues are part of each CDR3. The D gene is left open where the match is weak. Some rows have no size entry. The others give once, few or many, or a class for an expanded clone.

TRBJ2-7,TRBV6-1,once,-,CASSEPGERGSYEQYF,TGTGCCAGCAGTGAACCTGGGGAGAGGGGCTCCTACGAGCAGTACTTC
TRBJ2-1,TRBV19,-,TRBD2,CASSGLAAYNEQFF,TGTGCCAGTAGTGGCCTAGCGGCATACAATGAGCAGTTCTTC
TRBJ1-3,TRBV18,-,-,CASSPGSGNTIYF,TGTGCCAGCTCACCAGGGTCTGGAAACACCATATATTTT
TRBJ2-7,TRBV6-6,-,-,CASKTGFLGEQYF,TGTGCCAGCAAAACGGGATTCCTGGGCGAGCAGTACTTC
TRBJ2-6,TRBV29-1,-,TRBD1,CSVSPTGSGANVLTF,TGCAGCGTTTCCCCGACAGGGTCGGGGGCCAACGTCCTGACTTTC
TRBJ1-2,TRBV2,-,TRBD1,CASSPRGTEVDGYTF,TGTGCCAGCAGTCCAAGGGGGACAGAGGTCGATGGCTACACCTTC
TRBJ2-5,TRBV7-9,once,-,CASGPGGETQYF,TGTGCCAGCGGGCCTGGCGGAGAGACCCAGTACTTC
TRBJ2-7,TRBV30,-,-,CAWSVLFEQYF,TGTGCCTGGAGTGTACTTTTCGAGCAGTACTTC
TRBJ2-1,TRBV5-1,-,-,CACSSHEQFF,TGCGCCTGCAGCTCCCATGAGCAGTTCTTC
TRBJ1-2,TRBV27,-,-,CASSSNTLTYGYTF,TGTGCCAGCAGTTCCAATACCCTTACCTATGGCTACACCTTC
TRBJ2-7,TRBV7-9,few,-,CASARNEQYF,TGTGCCAGCGCTAGGAACGAGCAGTACTTC
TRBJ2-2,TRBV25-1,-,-,CASSSQGPGELFF,TGTGCCAGCAGTTCCCAGGGGCCCGGGGAGCTGTTTTTT
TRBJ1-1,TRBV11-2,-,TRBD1,CASSGGTAQGTEAFF,TGTGCCAGCAGCGGGGGGACAGCCCAGGGCACTGAAGCTTTCTTT
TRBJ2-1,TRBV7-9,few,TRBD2,CASSAPGTSYYNEQFF,TGTGCCAGCAGCGCCCCCGGGACTAGCTACTACAATGAGCAGTTCTTC
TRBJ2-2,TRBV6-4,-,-,CATGTSANTGELFF,TGTGCCACCGGGACATCCGCGAACACCGGGGAGCTGTTTTTT
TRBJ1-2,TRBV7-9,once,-,CASSPGRGTRGYTF,TGTGCCAGCAGCCCCGGCCGGGGGACTAGGGGCTACACCTTC
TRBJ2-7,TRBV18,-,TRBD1,CASSGQDVYEQYF,TGTGCCAGCTCGGGACAGGATGTCTACGAGCAGTACTTC
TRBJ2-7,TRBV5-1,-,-,CASSVDTTTYEQYF,TGCGCCAGCAGCGTGGACACGACCACCTACGAGCAGTACTTC
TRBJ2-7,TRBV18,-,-,CASSPPTGQAYEQYF,TGTGCCAGCTCACCACCGACCGGACAAGCCTACGAGCAGTACTTC
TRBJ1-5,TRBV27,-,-,CASSFRGSNQPQHF,TGTGCCAGCAGTTTTCGGGGAAGCAATCAGCCCCAGCATTTT
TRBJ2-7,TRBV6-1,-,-,CASPLRGGAHAEQYF,TGTGCCAGCCCCCTGAGAGGGGGAGCTCATGCCGAGCAGTACTTC
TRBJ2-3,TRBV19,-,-,CASSMTTDTQYF,TGTGCCAGTAGTATGACCACAGATACGCAGTATTTT
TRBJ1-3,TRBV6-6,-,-,CACTGSGNTIYF,TGTGCCTGCACTGGCTCTGGAAACACCATATATTTT
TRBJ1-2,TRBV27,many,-,CASKKTRDMNYGYTF,TGTGCCAGCAAAAAAACGCGTGATATGAACTATGGCTACACCTTC
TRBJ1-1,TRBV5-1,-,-,CASSVQSMNTEAFF,TGCGCCAGCAGCGTACAGAGCATGAACACTGAAGCTTTCTTT
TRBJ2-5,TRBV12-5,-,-,CASGLGVGAETQYF,TGTGCTAGTGGTTTGGGAGTGGGGGCGGAGACCCAGTACTTC
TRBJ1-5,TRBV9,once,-,CASSVEAGGNQPQHF,TGTGCCAGCAGCGTAGAAGCGGGAGGCAATCAGCCCCAGCATTTT
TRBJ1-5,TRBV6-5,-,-,CASSETKNQPQHF,TGTGCCAGCAGTGAGACCAAAAATCAGCCCCAGCATTTT